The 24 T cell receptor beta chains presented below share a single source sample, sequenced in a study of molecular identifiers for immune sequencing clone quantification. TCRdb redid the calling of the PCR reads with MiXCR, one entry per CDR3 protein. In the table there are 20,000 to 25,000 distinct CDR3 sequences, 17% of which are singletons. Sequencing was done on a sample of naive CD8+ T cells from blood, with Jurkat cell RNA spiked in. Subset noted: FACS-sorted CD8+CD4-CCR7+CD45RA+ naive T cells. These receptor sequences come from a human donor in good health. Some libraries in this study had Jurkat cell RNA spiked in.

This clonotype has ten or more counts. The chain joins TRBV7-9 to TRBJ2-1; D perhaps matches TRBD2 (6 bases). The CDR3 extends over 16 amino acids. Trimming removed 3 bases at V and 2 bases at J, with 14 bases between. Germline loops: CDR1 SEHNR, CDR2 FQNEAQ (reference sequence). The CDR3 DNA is TGTGCCAGCAGCTTGGTCGGGGGAGGACCCTACAATGAGCAGTTCTTC. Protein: CASSLVGGGPYNEQFF.

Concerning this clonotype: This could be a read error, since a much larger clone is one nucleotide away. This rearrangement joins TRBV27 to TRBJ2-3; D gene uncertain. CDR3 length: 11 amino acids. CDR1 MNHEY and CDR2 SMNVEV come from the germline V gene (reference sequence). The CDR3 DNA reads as TGTACCAGCACTCACACAGATACGCAGTATTTT. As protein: CTSTHTDTQYF.

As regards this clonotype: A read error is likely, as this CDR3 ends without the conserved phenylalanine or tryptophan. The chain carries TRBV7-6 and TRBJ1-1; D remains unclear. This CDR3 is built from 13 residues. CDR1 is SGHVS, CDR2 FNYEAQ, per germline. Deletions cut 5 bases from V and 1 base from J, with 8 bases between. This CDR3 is CASSPGTNTEAFL. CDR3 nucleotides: TGTGCCAGCAGCCCCGGAACGAACACTGAAGCTTTCCTT.

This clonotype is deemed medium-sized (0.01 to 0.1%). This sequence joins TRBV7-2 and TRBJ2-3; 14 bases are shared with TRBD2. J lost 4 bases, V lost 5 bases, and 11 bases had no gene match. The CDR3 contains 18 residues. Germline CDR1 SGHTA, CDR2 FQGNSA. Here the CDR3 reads CASSIYGTSGSWSDTQYF. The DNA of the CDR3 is TGTGCCAGCAGCATATACGGGACTAGCGGGAGTTGGTCAGATACGCAGTATTTT.

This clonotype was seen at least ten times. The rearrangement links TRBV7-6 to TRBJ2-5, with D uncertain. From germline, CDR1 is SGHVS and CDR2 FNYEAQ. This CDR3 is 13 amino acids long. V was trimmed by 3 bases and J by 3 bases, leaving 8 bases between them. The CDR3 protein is CASSLWAKETQYF. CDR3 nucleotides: TGTGCCAGCAGCTTGTGGGCAAAAGAGACCCAGTACTTC.

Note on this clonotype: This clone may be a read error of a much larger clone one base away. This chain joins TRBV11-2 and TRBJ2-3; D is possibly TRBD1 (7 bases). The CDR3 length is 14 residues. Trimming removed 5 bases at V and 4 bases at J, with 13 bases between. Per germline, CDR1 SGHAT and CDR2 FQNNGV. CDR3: CASSPRRGPDTQYF. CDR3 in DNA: TGTGCCAGCAGCCCAAGGAGGGGGCCAGATACGCAGTATTTT.

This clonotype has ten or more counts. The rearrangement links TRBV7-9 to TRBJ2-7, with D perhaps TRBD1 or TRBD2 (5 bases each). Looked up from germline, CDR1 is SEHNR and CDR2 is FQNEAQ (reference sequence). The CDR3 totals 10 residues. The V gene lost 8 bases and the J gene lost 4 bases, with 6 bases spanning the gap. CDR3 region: CASGGYEQYF. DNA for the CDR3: TGTGCCAGCGGGGGTTACGAGCAGTACTTC.

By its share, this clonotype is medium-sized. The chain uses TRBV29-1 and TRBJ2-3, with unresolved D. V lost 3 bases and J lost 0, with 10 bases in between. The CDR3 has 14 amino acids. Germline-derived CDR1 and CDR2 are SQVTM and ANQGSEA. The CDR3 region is CSVDAGRSTDTQYF. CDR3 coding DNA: TGCAGCGTTGACGCCGGACGGAGCACAGATACGCAGTATTTT.

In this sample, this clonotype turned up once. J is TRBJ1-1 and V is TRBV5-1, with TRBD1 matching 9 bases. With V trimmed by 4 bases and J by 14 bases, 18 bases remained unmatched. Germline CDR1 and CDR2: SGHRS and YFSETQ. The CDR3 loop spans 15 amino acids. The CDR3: CASSPGQGELTGAFF. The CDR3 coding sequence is TGCGCCAGCAGCCCGGGACAGGGTGAACTCACTGGAGCCTTCTTT. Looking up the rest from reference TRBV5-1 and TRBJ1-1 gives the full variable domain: KAGVTQTPRYLIKTRGQQVTLSCSPISGHRSVSWYQQTPGQGLQFLFEYFSETQRNKGNFPGRFSGRQFSNSRSEMNVSTLELGDSALYLCASSPGQGELTGAFFGQGTRLTVV.

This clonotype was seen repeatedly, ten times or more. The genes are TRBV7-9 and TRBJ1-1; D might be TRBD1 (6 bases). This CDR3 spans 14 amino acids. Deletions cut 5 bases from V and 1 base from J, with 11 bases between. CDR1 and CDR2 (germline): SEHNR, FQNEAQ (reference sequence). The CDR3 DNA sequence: TGTGCCAGCAGCCTAGGGGGGTCGAACACTGAAGCTTTCTTT. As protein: CASSLGGSNTEAFF.

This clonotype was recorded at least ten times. CDR3 nucleotide sequence: TGTGCCAGCCGCCTCCGAGGATCGAACACCGGGGAGCTGTTTTTT. Protein sequence: CASRLRGSNTGELFF. This chain connects TRBV27 to TRBJ2-2; no clear D gene. Germline V gene lookup returns CDR1 MNHEY and CDR2 SMNVEV (reference sequence). The CDR3 totals 15 residues. Trimming took 8 bases from V and 0 from J, leaving 13 bases between them.

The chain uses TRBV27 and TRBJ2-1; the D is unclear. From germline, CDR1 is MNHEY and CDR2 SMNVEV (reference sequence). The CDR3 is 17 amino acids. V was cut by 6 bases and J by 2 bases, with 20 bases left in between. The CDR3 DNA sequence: TGTGCCAGCAGAAATTTAGGAACGGCTGGACCCTACAATGAGCAGTTCTTC. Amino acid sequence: CASRNLGTAGPYNEQFF.

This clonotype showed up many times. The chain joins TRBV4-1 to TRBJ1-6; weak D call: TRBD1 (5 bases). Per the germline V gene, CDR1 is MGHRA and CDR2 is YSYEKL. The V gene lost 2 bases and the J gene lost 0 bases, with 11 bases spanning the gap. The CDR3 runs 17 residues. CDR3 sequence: CASSQLTGASYNSPLHF. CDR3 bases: TGCGCCAGCAGCCAACTCACCGGGGCCTCCTATAATTCACCCCTCCACTTT.

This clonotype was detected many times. This CDR3 is CASVRQGYTEAFF. The CDR3 nucleotides read TGTGCCAGCGTCCGACAGGGCTACACTGAAGCTTTCTTT. The chain has TRBV14 and TRBJ1-1; 7 nucleotides align to TRBD1. Unmatched junction bases numbered 6, after V lost 8 bases and J lost 3 bases. CDR3 length: 13 amino acids. Germline CDR1 is SGHDN and CDR2 is FVKESK.

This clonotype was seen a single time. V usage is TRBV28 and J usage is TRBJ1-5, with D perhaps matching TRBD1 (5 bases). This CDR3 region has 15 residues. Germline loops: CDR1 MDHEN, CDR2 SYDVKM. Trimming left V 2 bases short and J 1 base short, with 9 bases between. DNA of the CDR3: TGTGCCAGCAGTTTAGTGGGGGGGAGCAATCAGCCCCAGCATTTT. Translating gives CASSLVGGSNQPQHF.

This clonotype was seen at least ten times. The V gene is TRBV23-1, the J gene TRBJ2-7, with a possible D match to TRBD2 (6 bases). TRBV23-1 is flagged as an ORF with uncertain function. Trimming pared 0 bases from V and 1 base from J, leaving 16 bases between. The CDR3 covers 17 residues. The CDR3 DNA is TGCGCCAGCAGTCAATCGGGTTGGGGGGTGAAATCCTACGAGCAGTACTTC. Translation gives CASSQSGWGVKSYEQYF.

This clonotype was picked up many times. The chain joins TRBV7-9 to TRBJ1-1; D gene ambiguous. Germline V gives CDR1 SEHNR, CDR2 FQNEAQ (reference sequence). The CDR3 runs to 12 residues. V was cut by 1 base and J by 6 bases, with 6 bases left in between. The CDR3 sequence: CASSLVGPEAFF. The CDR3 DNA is TGTGCCAGCAGCTTAGTAGGGCCTGAAGCTTTCTTT.

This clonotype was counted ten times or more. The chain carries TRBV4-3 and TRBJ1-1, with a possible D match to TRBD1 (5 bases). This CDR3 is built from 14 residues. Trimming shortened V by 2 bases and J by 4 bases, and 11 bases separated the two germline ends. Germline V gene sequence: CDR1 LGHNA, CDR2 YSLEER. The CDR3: CASSQRQYSTEAFF. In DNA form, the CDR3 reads TGCGCCAGCAGCCAACGACAGTATAGCACTGAAGCTTTCTTT.

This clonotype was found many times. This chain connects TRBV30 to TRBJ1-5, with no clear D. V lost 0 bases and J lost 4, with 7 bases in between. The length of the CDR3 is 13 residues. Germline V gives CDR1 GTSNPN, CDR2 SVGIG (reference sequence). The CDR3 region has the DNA TGTGCCTGGAGTGTGTCCTTTAATCAGCCCCAGCATTTT. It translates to CAWSVSFNQPQHF.

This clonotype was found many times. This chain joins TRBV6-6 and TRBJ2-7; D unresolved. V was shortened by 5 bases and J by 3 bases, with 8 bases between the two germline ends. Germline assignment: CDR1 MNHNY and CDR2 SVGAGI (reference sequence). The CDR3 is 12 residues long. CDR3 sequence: CASSAGFYEQYF. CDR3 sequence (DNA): TGTGCCAGCAGTGCTGGGTTCTACGAGCAGTACTTC.

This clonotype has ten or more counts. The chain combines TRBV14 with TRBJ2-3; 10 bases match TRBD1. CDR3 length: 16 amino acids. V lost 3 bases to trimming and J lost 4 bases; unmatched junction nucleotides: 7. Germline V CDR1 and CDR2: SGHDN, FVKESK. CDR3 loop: CASSQHPGQGPDTQYF. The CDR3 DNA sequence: TGTGCCAGCAGCCAGCACCCGGGACAGGGGCCAGATACGCAGTATTTT.

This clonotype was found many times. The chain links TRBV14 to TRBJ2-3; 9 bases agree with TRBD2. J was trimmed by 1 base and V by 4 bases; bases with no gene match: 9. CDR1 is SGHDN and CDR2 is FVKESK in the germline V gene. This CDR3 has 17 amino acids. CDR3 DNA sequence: TGTGCCAGCAGCCCTTTAGCGGGAGAAGGCCGCACAGATACGCAGTATTTT. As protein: CASSPLAGEGRTDTQYF.

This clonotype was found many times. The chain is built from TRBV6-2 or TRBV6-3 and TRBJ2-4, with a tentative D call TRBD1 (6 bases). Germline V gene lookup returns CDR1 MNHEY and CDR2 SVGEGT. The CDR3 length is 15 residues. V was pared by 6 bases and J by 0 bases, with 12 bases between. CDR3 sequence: CASSPTGRAKNIQYF. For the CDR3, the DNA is TGTGCCAGCAGCCCCACAGGGCGAGCCAAAAACATTCAGTACTTC.

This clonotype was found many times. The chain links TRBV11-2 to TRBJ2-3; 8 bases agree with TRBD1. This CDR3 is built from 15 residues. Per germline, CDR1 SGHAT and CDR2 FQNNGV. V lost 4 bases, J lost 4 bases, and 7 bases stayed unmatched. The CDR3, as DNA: TGTGCCAGCAGCTCAGCAGGGGGCTACGCAGATACGCAGTATTTT. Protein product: CASSSAGGYADTQYF.